This is a list of T cell receptor beta chains from one sample in a study of blood T cells in healthy people across ages. TCRdb re-analysed the 5' RACE reads in MiXCR, keeping a single row per CDR3 protein. The sample carries hundreds of thousands of distinct CDR3 sequences, around 25% recorded once. The same specimen was also included in a second study, on T cells of mothers and their children.

Sequenced material: blood. Receptors were obtained from a boy aged 5-17 years in good health. CDR3s include the opening cysteine and the closing phenylalanine or tryptophan. The order of the fields is V gene, D gene, clone size, J gene, CDR3 protein, CDR3 DNA. The D gene is left open where the match is weak. Some rows mark clone size as missing; the rest say once, few, many or name a class of expanded clone.

V gene: TRBV12-3/TRBV12-4
D gene: TRBD1
clone size: few
J gene: TRBJ1-4
CDR3 protein: CASSILRQGGEKLFF
CDR3 DNA: TGTGCCAGCAGTATCCTCCGACAGGGGGGTGAAAAACTGTTTTTT

V gene: TRBV5-6
D gene: TRBD2
clone size: -
J gene: TRBJ2-5
CDR3 protein: CASSLLPSGGAETQYF
CDR3 DNA: TGTGCCAGCAGCTTGTTGCCTAGCGGGGGGGCTGAGACCCAGTACTTC

V gene: TRBV12-3/TRBV12-4
D gene: -
clone size: -
J gene: TRBJ2-1
CDR3 protein: CASRAGTPGYNEQFF
CDR3 DNA: TGTGCCAGCAGGGCGGGGACTCCGGGCTACAATGAGCAGTTCTTC

V gene: TRBV9
D gene: TRBD2
clone size: few
J gene: TRBJ2-3
CDR3 protein: CASSAWGGGAKDTQYF
CDR3 DNA: TGTGCCAGCAGCGCCTGGGGCGGGGGGGCTAAAGATACGCAGTATTTT

V gene: TRBV18
D gene: -
clone size: -
J gene: TRBJ2-7
CDR3 protein: CASSTPAPRGLYEQYF
CDR3 DNA: TGTGCCAGCTCGACACCGGCTCCGCGGGGTCTTTACGAGCAGTACTTC

V gene: TRBV20-1
D gene: -
clone size: few
J gene: TRBJ2-5
CDR3 protein: CSATTINRVYQETQYF
CDR3 DNA: TGCAGTGCTACAACAATAAACAGGGTCTACCAAGAGACCCAGTACTTC

V gene: TRBV4-2
D gene: -
clone size: -
J gene: TRBJ2-1
CDR3 protein: CASSQDSDEQFF
CDR3 DNA: TGTGCCAGCAGCCAAGATTCGGATGAGCAGTTCTTC

V gene: TRBV5-4
D gene: TRBD1
clone size: -
J gene: TRBJ1-4
CDR3 protein: CASRRKGTDEKLFF
CDR3 DNA: TGTGCCAGCAGAAGGAAAGGGACAGATGAAAAACTGTTTTTT

V gene: TRBV29-1
D gene: -
clone size: few
J gene: TRBJ2-1
CDR3 protein: CSVEGSGRYNEQFF
CDR3 DNA: TGCAGCGTTGAAGGTTCAGGGCGCTACAATGAGCAGTTCTTC

V gene: TRBV11-1
D gene: TRBD1
clone size: few
J gene: TRBJ2-7
CDR3 protein: CASSLTGTAHYEQYF
CDR3 DNA: TGTGCCAGCAGCTTGACCGGGACAGCGCACTACGAGCAGTACTTC

V gene: TRBV6-2/TRBV6-3
D gene: -
clone size: -
J gene: TRBJ2-1
CDR3 protein: CASSYSGLAQAYNEQFF
CDR3 DNA: TGTGCCAGCAGTTACTCGGGTTTAGCGCAAGCCTACAATGAGCAGTTCTTC

V gene: TRBV18
D gene: -
clone size: few
J gene: TRBJ2-3
CDR3 protein: CASSPVRPTDTQYF
CDR3 DNA: TGTGCCAGCTCACCAGTACGTCCCACAGATACGCAGTATTTT

V gene: TRBV6-6
D gene: -
clone size: few
J gene: TRBJ1-6
CDR3 protein: CASIGSGPDNSPLHF
CDR3 DNA: TGTGCCAGCATAGGGTCTGGGCCCGATAATTCACCCCTCCACTTT

V gene: TRBV10-3
D gene: TRBD1
clone size: few
J gene: TRBJ2-7
CDR3 protein: CAISESGQAYEQYF
CDR3 DNA: TGTGCCATCAGTGAGTCGGGACAGGCCTACGAGCAGTACTTC

V gene: TRBV20-1
D gene: -
clone size: -
J gene: TRBJ1-2
CDR3 protein: CSARWQENYGYTF
CDR3 DNA: TGCAGTGCTAGGTGGCAAGAGAACTATGGCTACACCTTC